This T cell receptor (beta chain) stems from a study of metastatic and nonmetastatic thyroid tumors. The wider study: It was across blood and tumor or nodule tissue from malignant and benign thyroid patients that repertoires were compared.

TCRdb re-analyzed the PCR reads using MiXCR. The table records 15,000 to 20,000 clones, about 23% of them present only once. The CDR3 covers 15 residues. The germline V gene encodes CDR1 KGHSH and CDR2 LQKENI. The germline V and J ends were trimmed by 2 bases and 1 base, with 11 bases remaining between them. All patients were untreated before thyroid surgery. The clonotype comes from a female donor with papillary thyroid cancer or a benign thyroid nodule (not recorded which). Some clones in this sample may be carry-over from other donors' samples. This sequence joins TRBV18 and TRBJ1-1, with D unresolved. Material for sequencing was adjacent normal tissue. The CDR3 DNA follows: TGTGCCAGCTCACCAAGGGTGGCTTCGAACACTGAAGCTTTCTTT. It is translated as CASSPRVASNTEAFF.